The 9 T cell receptor beta chains reported below all come from one sample, sequenced in a study of T-cell reconstitution after alpha-beta-depleted transplantation in children. Unique molecular identifiers were incorporated into the prepared TCRbeta library. One entry per CDR3 protein results from TCRdb running MiXCR on the PCR reads. The sample holds 170,000 or so distinct CDR3 sequences, roughly 6.8% seen once. The sample consisted of PBMCs from the stem cell graft donor, taken from the stem cell graft. Receptor source: a human donor who donated a stem cell graft to a child with Wiskott-Aldrich syndrome.

On this clonotype: A much larger clone is a single base away; this may be a read error. The CDR3 does not close with the conserved phenylalanine or tryptophan, likely indicating a read error. V is TRBV24-1 and J is TRBJ2-1, with TRBD2 identical over 8 bases. The length of the CDR3 is 16 residues. V lost 2 bases, J lost 6 bases, and 8 bases stayed unmatched. CDR1 KGHDR and CDR2 SFDVKD come from the germline V gene. In nucleotides, the CDR3 is TGTGCCACCAGTGATTCCCAAGCGGGAGTGCTCAATGAGCAGTTCCTC. Encoded protein: CATSDSQAGVLNEQFL.

This clonotype has a count of ten or more. The chain links TRBV24-1 to TRBJ1-1; no definite D call. The CDR3 loop spans 13 amino acids. Germline V lookup: CDR1 KGHDR, CDR2 SFDVKD. Trimming pared 7 bases from V and 1 base from J, leaving 9 bases between. The CDR3 bases are TGTGCCACCAGCCCAGGACGGAACACTGAAGCTTTCTTT. Protein: CATSPGRNTEAFF.

This clonotype was seen repeatedly, ten times or more. The V gene is TRBV12-3 or TRBV12-4, the J gene TRBJ1-2, with D uncertain. The CDR3 is made up of 13 amino acids. V was cut by 3 bases and J by 1 base, with 6 bases left in between. The CDR3 DNA reads TGTGCCAGCAGTTTCCGTAGTAACTATGGCTACACCTTC. This translates into CASSFRSNYGYTF.

This clonotype was observed at least ten times. The rearrangement uses TRBV10-2 and TRBJ2-5, with 7 bases matching TRBD1. V lost 6 bases, J lost 5 bases, and 6 bases stayed unmatched. The V gene's germline CDR1 is WSHSY and CDR2 SAAADI. This CDR3 spans 13 amino acids. The CDR3 spells CASRAGTAETQYF. CDR3 nucleotides: TGCGCCAGCAGAGCTGGGACAGCGGAGACCCAGTACTTC.

This clonotype has a count of ten or more. V usage is TRBV5-6 and J usage is TRBJ1-1, with 8 bases identical to TRBD1. This CDR3 is built from 17 residues. V shed 4 bases, J shed 3 bases, and the junction held 14 bases outside the gene matches. Germline CDR1 SGHDT, CDR2 YYEEEE. In DNA, the CDR3 is TGTGCCAGCAGCCAGATCCAGGGGGCGTTAGAGGACACTGAAGCTTTCTTT. Protein product: CASSQIQGALEDTEAFF.

This clonotype showed up many times. The V gene is TRBV29-1, the J gene TRBJ1-1; perhaps TRBD1 as D (5 bases). Trimming removed 0 bases from V and 4 bases from J, with 12 bases in between. The V gene's germline CDR1 is SQVTM and CDR2 ANQGSEA. CDR3 length: 14 amino acids. This chain's CDR3 is CSVEDLGASTEAFF. The CDR3, as DNA: TGCAGCGTTGAAGATCTAGGGGCTAGCACTGAAGCTTTCTTT.

This clonotype was counted ten times or more. The chain combines TRBV11-2 with TRBJ2-3; tentative D call: TRBD1 (6 bases). CDR1 and CDR2 from the germline V gene are SGHAT and FQNNGV. The CDR3 sequence is 16 residues long. V was trimmed by 2 bases and J by 1 base, leaving 13 bases between them. The CDR3 region is CASSLMRAGGTDTQYF. CDR3 sequence (DNA): TGTGCCAGCAGCTTAATGAGGGCAGGGGGCACAGATACGCAGTATTTT.

This clonotype was seen repeatedly, ten times or more. CDR3 bases: TGCAGCGTTGTGGGGGGCCCAGGCGATGGCTATGGCTACACCTTC. Amino acid sequence: CSVVGGPGDGYGYTF. The V gene is TRBV29-1, the J gene TRBJ1-2; D is possibly TRBD1 (6 bases). V dropped 4 bases and J dropped 4 bases, with 19 bases sitting between them. The CDR3 runs to 15 residues. Germline V gene sequence: CDR1 SQVTM, CDR2 ANQGSEA. Combining the CDR3 with reference TRBV29-1 and TRBJ1-2 gives the whole variable domain SAVISQKPSRDICQRGTSLTIQCQVDSQVTMMFWYRQQPGQSLTLIATANQGSEATYESGFVIDKFPISRPNLTFSTLTVSNMSPEDSSIYLCSVVGGPGDGYGYTFGSGTRLTVV.

This clonotype has a count of ten or more. This chain uses TRBV9 with TRBJ2-1; perhaps D is TRBD1 or TRBD2 (6 bases each). The CDR3 is 16 residues long. V was cut by 5 bases and J by 0 bases, with 15 bases left in between. Germline V gene sequence: CDR1 SGDLS, CDR2 YYNGEE. The chain's CDR3 is CASRGQGGTSYNEQFF. DNA of the CDR3: TGTGCCAGCAGGGGACAAGGAGGGACCTCCTACAATGAGCAGTTCTTC.